Sequencing of this T cell receptor beta chain was carried out in a study of OX40 agonist ivuxolimab in advanced cancers. Turning to the study itself: Patients took ivuxolimab, an agonistic anti-OX40 (CD134) antibody. Partial responses occurred in Three dose-escalation patients, one with hepatocellular carcinoma and two with cutaneous melanoma.

The table came from immunoSEQ multiplex PCR; TCRdb's copy has only in-frame clones and leaves some out. The table has about 9,700 clones, about three quarters seen once. By its share, this clone is medium-sized. V shed 8 bases and J 8 bases; nucleotides not matched to a gene: 6. CDR3 length: 14 amino acids. CDR1 is SGHAT, CDR2 FQNNGV, per germline. The input for sequencing was CD4+ or CD8+ T cells sorted from blood, taken in a trial of the OX40 agonist ivuxolimab. V is TRBV11-2 and J is TRBJ2-1, with 13 bases that match TRBD2. This TCR came from an adult with an advanced solid tumor such as melanoma, head and neck, liver or kidney cancer. CDR3 in amino acids: CASSLAGGQYEQFF. As DNA, the CDR3 is TGTGCCAGCTCACTAGCGGGGGGGCAGTATGAGCAGTTCTTC.